The present entry profiles one T cell receptor (beta chain) with its context. Its antigen is still unknown. The sample is drawn from a study of beta chain features in type 1 diabetes. Across the study: Sorted cells examined across all samples numbered around 110,000,000.

Study results and limitations: At VDJ recombination sites, type 1 diabetes patients had fewer insertions and more deleted nucleotides. Among patients with Type 1 diabetes, TCRB CDR3s were moderately but significantly shorter in every one of the four CD4+ subsets. TCRB repertoires of naive, central memory and Treg cells appeared more similar among patients than among healthy donors.

Sorting gave populations that all exceeded 98% purity. V shed 1 base and J shed 10 bases, with 11 bases lying between them. There are 11 residues in the CDR3. Germline-derived CDR1 and CDR2 are GTSNPN and SVGIG (reference sequence). Expressed TCRB transcripts were sequenced because the entire RNA isolate underwent reverse transcription. Profiled with immunoSEQ multiplex PCR; TCRdb holds only in-frame clones, not every one. The profile shows around 100,000 clones, 25% to 30% of them singletons. This chain connects TRBV30 to TRBJ2-7; D perhaps matches TRBD1 (5 bases). This TCR was sampled from a woman between 18 and 29 years old with type 1 diabetes. Sequencing was done on a sample of central memory CD4+ T cells from blood. Written as DNA, the CDR3 is TGTGCCTGGAGTGGACAGAGCCGCCAGTACTTC. It specifies CAWSGQSRQYF.